The 26 T cell receptor beta chains reported below all come from one sample, sequenced in a study of shared clonotypes between healthy human individuals. Clones were sequenced by immunoSEQ multiplex PCR, and TCRdb holds only the in-frame ones, with some missing. The sample lists some 2,100,000 clones, 90% to 97% occurring once. Source material: naive CD4+ T cells sorted from blood. Subset noted: CD45RA+ positively selected. These receptor sequences come from a man between 18 and 29 years old in good health.

This chain uses TRBV5-1 with TRBJ2-3; 7 bases align to TRBD2. The J segment lost 6 bases and the V segment lost 0 bases, leaving 10 bases of the junction unmatched. CDR1 is SGHRS and CDR2 is YFSETQ in the germline V gene. The CDR3 has 16 residues. CDR3 DNA sequence: TGCGCCAGCAGCTTGGTCGGCGGCAGGGAGGGCGATACGCAGTATTTT. Translating gives CASSLVGGREGDTQYF.

This chain connects TRBV5-5 to TRBJ2-5, with 10 bases fitting TRBD1. After removal of 0 bases from V and 4 bases from J, the junction contained 6 bases not matched to a gene. The CDR3 has 16 residues. CDR1 and CDR2 (germline): SGHKS, YYEKEE (reference sequence). As DNA, the CDR3 is TGTGCCAGCAGCTTGGCTTGGACAGGGGGTTTAGAGACCCAGTACTTC. It codes for CASSLAWTGGLETQYF. Variable domain in full (rest from reference TRBV5-5 and TRBJ2-5): DAGVTQSPTHLIKTRGQQVTLRCSPISGHKSVSWYQQVLGQGPQFIFQYYEKEERGRGNFPDRFSARQFPNYSSELNVNALLLGDSALYLCASSLAWTGGLETQYFGPGTRLLVL.

This clone is a singleton in its sample. The identical CDR3 is also encoded by other nucleotide sequences in the sample. V gene TRBV4-1 combines with J gene TRBJ2-2; no firm D call. CDR1 and CDR2 from the germline V gene are MGHRA and YSYEKL. The CDR3 is made up of 13 amino acids. V lost 4 bases to trimming and J lost 2 bases, with 5 bases between them. CDR3 nucleotides: TGCGCCAGCAGCCGCGCCAACACCGGGGAGCTGTTTTTT. Its translation is CASSRANTGELFF.

The chain uses TRBV5-6 and TRBJ1-2; tentative D call: TRBD1 (6 bases). The germline V gene has CDR1 SGHDT and CDR2 YYEEEE. V shed 0 bases and J shed 8 bases, with 14 bases lying between them. This CDR3 has 14 amino acids. The CDR3 sequence is CASSLEQGKGGYTF. The CDR3 DNA reads as TGTGCCAGCAGCTTGGAACAGGGCAAAGGAGGCTACACCTTC.

V is TRBV4-3 and J is TRBJ2-6, with D hard to call. The CDR3 contains 14 residues. Per the germline V gene, CDR1 is LGHNA and CDR2 is YSLEER. V lost 1 base to trimming and J lost 4 bases, with 5 bases between them. CDR3: CASSQAVGANVLTF. The DNA of the CDR3 is TGCGCCAGCAGCCAAGCGGTCGGGGCCAACGTCCTGACTTTC.

This clone has only one observation. This chain uses TRBV11-2 with TRBJ2-3; weak D call: TRBD1 (6 bases). CDR1 and CDR2 from the germline V gene are SGHAT and FQNNGV. Trimming shortened V by 5 bases and J by 2 bases, and 14 bases separated the two germline ends. CDR3 size: 15 residues. DNA of the CDR3: TGTGCCAGCAGCCTCAGGGGCGCGTACACAGATACGCAGTATTTT. It encodes CASSLRGAYTDTQYF.

The rearrangement links TRBV30 to TRBJ1-4; D perhaps matches TRBD1 (6 bases). Germline CDR1 and CDR2: GTSNPN and SVGIG (reference sequence). The CDR3 extends over 13 amino acids. V lost 2 bases and J lost 8, with 12 bases in between. The CDR3 DNA follows: TGTGCCTGGAGTTTCGGGACACCAGAAAAACTGTTTTTT. This translates into CAWSFGTPEKLFF.

The V gene is TRBV5-4, the J gene TRBJ2-4; the D is unclear. V shed 3 bases and J shed 0 bases, with 10 bases lying between them. CDR1 SGHNT and CDR2 YYREEE come from the germline V gene (reference sequence). The CDR3 runs to 15 residues. This CDR3 reads CASSYGSQAKNIQYF. DNA for the CDR3: TGTGCCAGCAGCTACGGATCACAAGCCAAAAACATTCAGTACTTC.

Remarks on this clone: The sample has other DNA sequences that encode this CDR3 too. The chain employs TRBV19 and TRBJ2-5; D is possibly TRBD1 (5 bases). This CDR3 comprises 14 residues. Germline CDR1 is LNHDA and CDR2 is SQIVND (reference sequence). The ends were cut back, 1 base at V and 5 bases at J, with 11 bases in the middle. The CDR3: CASSIAGLQETQYF. CDR3 nucleotide sequence: TGTGCCAGTAGTATAGCAGGGCTACAGGAGACCCAGTACTTC. Full variable domain (outside the CDR3, taken from reference TRBV19 and TRBJ2-5): DGGITQSPKYLFRKEGQNVTLSCEQNLNHDAMYWYRQDPGQGLRLIYYSQIVNDFQKGDIAEGYSVSREKKESFPLTVTSAQKNPTAFYLCASSIAGLQETQYFGPGTRLLVL.

The rearrangement joins TRBV9 to TRBJ1-3; 7 nucleotides match TRBD1. The CDR3 is 14 residues long. In germline, CDR1 is SGDLS, CDR2 YYNGEE. Trimming at V came to 4 bases and at J to 4 bases, leaving 5 bases not matched to a gene. The CDR3, as DNA: TGTGCCAGCAGCCCCCGACAGGGAGGAAACACCATATATTTT. Translated, it gives CASSPRQGGNTIYF.

The rearrangement uses TRBV7-2 and TRBJ2-1; 12 positions match TRBD2. Germline CDR1 and CDR2: SGHTA and FQGNSA. This CDR3 has 16 amino acids. V shed 9 bases and J 6 bases; nucleotides not matched to a gene: 12. Here the CDR3 DNA reads TGTGCCAGTACCCTCCGACTAGCGGGAGCCCTCAATGAGCAGTTCTTC. As protein: CASTLRLAGALNEQFF. Combining the CDR3 with reference TRBV7-2 and TRBJ2-1 gives the whole variable domain GAGVSQSPSNKVTEKGKDVELRCDPISGHTALYWYRQSLGQGLEFLIYFQGNSAPDKSGLPSDRFSAERTGGSVSTLTIQRTQQEDSAVYLCASTLRLAGALNEQFFGPGTRLTVL.

This chain links TRBV6-1 with TRBJ1-4; TRBD1 might be the D (5 bases). CDR1 is MNHNS and CDR2 is SASEGT in the germline V gene. This CDR3 is 15 amino acids long. V dropped 2 bases and J dropped 7 bases, with 14 bases sitting between them. DNA for the CDR3: TGTGCCAGCAGTGAACGTGGGACTGGAACTGAAAAACTGTTTTTT. Translation: CASSERGTGTEKLFF.

This chain links TRBV6-5 with TRBJ1-2; D unclear. CDR3 length equals 16 residues. Germline CDR1 is MNHEY and CDR2 is SVGAGI. V gave up 0 bases and J gave up 3 bases, with 14 bases separating them. CDR3 in DNA: TGTGCCAGCAGTTACTCGAGTATGGGGAAGGACTATGGCTACACCTTC. Its translation: CASSYSSMGKDYGYTF.

V usage is TRBV6-5 and J usage is TRBJ2-7, with TRBD2 matching 9 bases. Germline CDR1 reads MNHEY; CDR2 reads SVGAGI. CDR3 length: 16 residues. Trimming at V came to 0 bases and at J to 1 base, leaving 4 bases not matched to a gene. This chain's CDR3 is CASSYSISGSSYEQYF. For the CDR3, the DNA is TGTGCCAGCAGTTACTCGATTAGCGGGAGTTCCTACGAGCAGTACTTC.

V and J are TRBV6-5 and TRBJ1-3, with 7 bases lining up with TRBD1. CDR3 length: 12 amino acids. Germline values: CDR1 MNHEY, CDR2 SVGAGI. The junction had 4 bases not matched to a gene; V was cut back by 10 bases and J by 4 bases. CDR3: CAIRTGGNTIYF. The CDR3 DNA reads as TGTGCCATCCGGACAGGCGGAAACACCATATATTTT.

The rearrangement joins TRBV11-1 to TRBJ2-7; possibly TRBD1 for D (6 bases). V lost 4 bases and J lost 6, with 19 bases in between. CDR3 size: 15 residues. The germline V gene encodes CDR1 SGHAT and CDR2 FQDESV (reference sequence). The CDR3 spells CASSSRSSRGSEQYF. CDR3 in DNA: TGTGCCAGCAGCTCCCGGTCCTCCAGGGGAAGCGAGCAGTACTTC.

This clone was recorded only once. CDR3 in amino acids: CASSPGADGGTEAFF. In DNA form, the CDR3 reads TGTGCCAGCTCACCTGGGGCGGACGGTGGCACTGAAGCTTTCTTT. V and J are TRBV18 and TRBJ1-1; D perhaps matches TRBD1 (5 bases). Germline V gene data show CDR1 as KGHSH and CDR2 as LQKENI. V dropped 3 bases and J dropped 4 bases, with 15 bases sitting between them. CDR3 length: 15 residues.

The chain uses TRBV7-2 and TRBJ2-3; D call uncertain. This CDR3 has 11 amino acids. Trimming pared 5 bases from V and 2 bases from J, leaving 2 bases between. CDR1 SGHTA and CDR2 FQGNSA come from the germline V gene. For the CDR3, the DNA is TGTGCCAGCAGCGTCACAGATACGCAGTATTTT. Its protein product is CASSVTDTQYF.

V and J are TRBV6-4 and TRBJ2-3; no reliable D call. Germline assignment: CDR1 MRHNA and CDR2 SNTAGT. The CDR3 spans 16 residues. V lost 3 bases to trimming and J lost 2 bases, with 15 bases between them. This CDR3 is CASSEHSLGYTDTQYF. The CDR3 DNA is TGTGCCAGCAGTGAACACTCCTTGGGTTACACAGATACGCAGTATTTT.

The gene calls are TRBV4-2 and TRBJ2-7, with D possibly TRBD1 on 7 matching bases. Per germline, CDR1 LGHNA and CDR2 YNFKEQ. This CDR3 is built from 16 residues. V shed 4 bases and J shed 0 bases, with 16 bases lying between them. CDR3 region: CASSPFRRDSSYEQYF. The CDR3 bases are TGTGCCAGCAGCCCTTTCAGGCGGGACAGCTCCTACGAGCAGTACTTC.

The rearrangement joins TRBV30 to TRBJ2-2; D gene ambiguous. With 2 bases removed from V and 3 bases from J, the gap between germline ends came to 4 bases. The CDR3 totals 12 residues. The germline CDR1 and CDR2 sequences are GTSNPN and SVGIG (reference sequence). The CDR3 is CAWSRYTGELFF. DNA for the CDR3: TGTGCCTGGAGTCGTTACACCGGGGAGCTGTTTTTT.

The rearrangement uses TRBV10-3 and TRBJ1-1; TRBD1 might be the D (5 bases). V was pared by 3 bases and J by 11 bases, with 22 bases between. Germline-derived CDR1 and CDR2 are ENHRY and SYGVKD. The CDR3 sequence is 15 residues long. In DNA form, the CDR3 reads TGTGCCATCAGTGACGCGCTTGGGACCACCCAGGCGGCTTTCTTT. Amino acid sequence: CAISDALGTTQAAFF.

V usage is TRBV5-4 and J usage is TRBJ2-7; 11 bases map to TRBD2. V dropped 4 bases and J dropped 6; count of bases not matched to a gene: 3. This CDR3 region has 13 residues. In germline, CDR1 is SGHNT, CDR2 YYREEE (reference sequence). CDR3 nucleotides: TGTGCCAGCAGCATAGCGGGGGGGCGCGAGCAGTACTTC. Amino acid sequence: CASSIAGGREQYF. The whole variable domain, remainder taken from reference TRBV5-4 and TRBJ2-7, is ETGVTQSPTHLIKTRGQQVTLRCSSQSGHNTVSWYQQALGQGPQFIFQYYREEENGRGNFPPRFSGLQFPNYSSELNVNALELDDSALYLCASSIAGGREQYFGPGTRLTVT.

The CDR3 DNA follows: TGTGCCAGCCACCCAAGGACGTCCAGCTCCTACAATGAGCAGTTCTTC. Its protein product is CASHPRTSSSYNEQFF. The rearrangement uses TRBV27 and TRBJ2-1, with D unclear. This CDR3 is 16 amino acids long. V lost 8 bases and J lost 0, with 17 bases in between. Germline-derived CDR1 and CDR2 are MNHEY and SMNVEV (reference sequence).

The rearrangement uses TRBV28 and TRBJ1-3, with 7 bases matching TRBD1. CDR1 MDHEN and CDR2 SYDVKM come from the germline V gene. The CDR3 length is 16 residues. With 3 bases clipped from V and 0 bases from J, the junction kept 5 bases outside the gene matches. CDR3 residues: CASSFGTVHSGNTIYF. Here the CDR3 DNA reads TGTGCCAGCAGTTTCGGGACAGTACACTCTGGAAACACCATATATTTT.

The chain couples TRBV5-4 to TRBJ2-1, with TRBD2 matching over 16 bases. The germline CDR1 and CDR2 sequences are SGHNT and YYREEE (reference sequence). This CDR3 has 17 residues. The V and J ends lost 4 bases and 3 bases, in that order; junction bases with no gene match: 4. The CDR3 DNA reads TGTGCCAGCAGCCAGGGACTAGCGGGGGGGCTCTACAATGAGCAGTTCTTC. This translates into CASSQGLAGGLYNEQFF.